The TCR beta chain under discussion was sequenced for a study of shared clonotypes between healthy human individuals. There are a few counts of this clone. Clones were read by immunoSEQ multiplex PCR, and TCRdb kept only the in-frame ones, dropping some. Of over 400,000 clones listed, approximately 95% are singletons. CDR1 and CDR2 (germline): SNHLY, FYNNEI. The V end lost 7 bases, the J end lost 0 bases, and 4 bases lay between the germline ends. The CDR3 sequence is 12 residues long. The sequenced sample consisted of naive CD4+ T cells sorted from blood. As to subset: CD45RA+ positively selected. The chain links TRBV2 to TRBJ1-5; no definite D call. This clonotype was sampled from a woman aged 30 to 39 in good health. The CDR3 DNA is TGTGCCAGCACAGATAGCAATCAGCCCCAGCATTTT. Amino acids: CASTDSNQPQHF.